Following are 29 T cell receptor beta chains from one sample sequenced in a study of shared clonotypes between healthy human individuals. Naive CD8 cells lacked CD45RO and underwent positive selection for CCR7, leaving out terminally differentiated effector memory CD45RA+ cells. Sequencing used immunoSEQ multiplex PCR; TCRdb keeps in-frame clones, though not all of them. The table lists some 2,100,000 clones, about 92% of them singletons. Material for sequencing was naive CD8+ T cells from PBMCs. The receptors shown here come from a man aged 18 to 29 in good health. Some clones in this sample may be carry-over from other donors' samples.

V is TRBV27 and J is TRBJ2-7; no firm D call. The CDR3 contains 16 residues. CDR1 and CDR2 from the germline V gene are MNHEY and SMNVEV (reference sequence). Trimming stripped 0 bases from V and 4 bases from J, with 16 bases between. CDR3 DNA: TGTGCCAGCAGTTTATCCGGTGGCTGGCAGGTTTACGAGCAGTACTTC. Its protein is CASSLSGGWQVYEQYF.

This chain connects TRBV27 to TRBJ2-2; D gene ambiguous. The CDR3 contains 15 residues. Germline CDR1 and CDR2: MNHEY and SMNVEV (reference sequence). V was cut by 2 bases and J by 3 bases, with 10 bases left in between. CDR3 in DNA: TGTGCCAGCAGTTTAGGGCAGGTGGACACCGGGGAGCTGTTTTTT. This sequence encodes CASSLGQVDTGELFF.

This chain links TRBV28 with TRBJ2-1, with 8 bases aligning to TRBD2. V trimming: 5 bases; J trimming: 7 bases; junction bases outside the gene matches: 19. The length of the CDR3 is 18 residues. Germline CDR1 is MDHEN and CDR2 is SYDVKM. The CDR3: CASSSLRGAGRAWNEQFF. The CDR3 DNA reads TGTGCCAGCAGTAGCTTAAGAGGGGCCGGGAGGGCCTGGAATGAGCAGTTCTTC.

CDR3 region: CASSLVKGAGYTF. CDR3 coding DNA: TGTGCCAGCAGTTTAGTCAAGGGGGCTGGCTACACCTTC. V and J are TRBV27 and TRBJ1-2, with 7 bases matching TRBD1. This CDR3 contains 13 residues. V was clipped by 2 bases and J by 7 bases; unmatched bases: 4. The germline gives CDR1 MNHEY, CDR2 SMNVEV (reference sequence).

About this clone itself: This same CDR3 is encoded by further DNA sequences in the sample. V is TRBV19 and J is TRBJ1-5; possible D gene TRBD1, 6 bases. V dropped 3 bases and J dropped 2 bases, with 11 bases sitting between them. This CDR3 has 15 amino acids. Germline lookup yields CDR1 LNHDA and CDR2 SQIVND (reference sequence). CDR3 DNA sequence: TGTGCCAGTAGTATTTGGGCAGGGGGCAATCAGCCCCAGCATTTT. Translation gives CASSIWAGGNQPQHF.

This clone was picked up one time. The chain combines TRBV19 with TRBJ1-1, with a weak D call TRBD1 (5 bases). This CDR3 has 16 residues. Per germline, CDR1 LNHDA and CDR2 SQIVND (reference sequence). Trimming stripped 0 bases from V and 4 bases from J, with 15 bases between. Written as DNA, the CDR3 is TGTGCCAGTAGTATAGATCAGGCAGGGCTAAGCACTGAAGCTTTCTTT. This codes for CASSIDQAGLSTEAFF.

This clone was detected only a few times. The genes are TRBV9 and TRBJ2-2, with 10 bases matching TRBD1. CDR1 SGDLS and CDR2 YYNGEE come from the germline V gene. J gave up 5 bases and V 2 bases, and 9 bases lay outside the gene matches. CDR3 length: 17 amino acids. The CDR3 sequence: CASSVAGTGEWTGELFF. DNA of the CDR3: TGTGCCAGCAGCGTCGCCGGGACAGGGGAGTGGACCGGGGAGCTGTTTTTT.

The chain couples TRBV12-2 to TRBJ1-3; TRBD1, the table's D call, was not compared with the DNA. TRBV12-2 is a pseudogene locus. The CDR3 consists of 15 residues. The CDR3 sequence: CASRLEDRAGNTIYF. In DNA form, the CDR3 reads TGTGCAAGTCGATTGGAGGACAGGGCTGGAAACACCATATATTTT.

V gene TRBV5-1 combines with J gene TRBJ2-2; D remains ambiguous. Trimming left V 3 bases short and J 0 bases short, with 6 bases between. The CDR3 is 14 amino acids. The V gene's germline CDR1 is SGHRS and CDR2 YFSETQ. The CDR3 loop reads CASSWMTNTGELFF. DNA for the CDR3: TGCGCCAGCAGCTGGATGACGAACACCGGGGAGCTGTTTTTT.

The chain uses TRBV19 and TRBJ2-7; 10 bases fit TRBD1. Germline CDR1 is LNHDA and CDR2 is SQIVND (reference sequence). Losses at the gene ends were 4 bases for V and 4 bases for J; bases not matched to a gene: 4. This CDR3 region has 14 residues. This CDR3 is CASSSRQGAYEQYF. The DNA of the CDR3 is TGTGCCAGTAGTAGCAGACAGGGGGCTTACGAGCAGTACTTC.

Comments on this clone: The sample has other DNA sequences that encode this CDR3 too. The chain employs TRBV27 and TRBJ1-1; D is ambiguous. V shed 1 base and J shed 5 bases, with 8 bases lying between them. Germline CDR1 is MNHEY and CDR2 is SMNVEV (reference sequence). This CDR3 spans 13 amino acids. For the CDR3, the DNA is TGTGCCAGCAGTTTATTTGGTGGGACTGAAGCTTTCTTT. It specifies CASSLFGGTEAFF.

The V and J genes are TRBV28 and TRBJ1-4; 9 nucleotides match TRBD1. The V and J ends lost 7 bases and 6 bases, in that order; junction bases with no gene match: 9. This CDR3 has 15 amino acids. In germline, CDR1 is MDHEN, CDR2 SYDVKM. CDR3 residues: CASTLWDRDDEKLFF. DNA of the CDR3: TGTGCCAGCACCCTGTGGGACAGGGACGATGAAAAACTGTTTTTT.

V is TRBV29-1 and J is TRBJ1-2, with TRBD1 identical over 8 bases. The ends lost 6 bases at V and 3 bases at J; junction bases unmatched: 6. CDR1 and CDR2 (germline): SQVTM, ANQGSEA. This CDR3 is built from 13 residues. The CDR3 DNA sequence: TGCAGCGTCCGCGGACAGGGATACTATGGCTACACCTTC. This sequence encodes CSVRGQGYYGYTF.

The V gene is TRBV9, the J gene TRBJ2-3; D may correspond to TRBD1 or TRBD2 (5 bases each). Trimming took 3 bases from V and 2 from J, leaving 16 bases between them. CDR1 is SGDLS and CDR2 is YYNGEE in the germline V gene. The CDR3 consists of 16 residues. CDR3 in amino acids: CASSGISRGATDTQYF. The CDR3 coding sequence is TGTGCCAGCAGCGGTATTAGTCGAGGGGCCACAGATACGCAGTATTTT.

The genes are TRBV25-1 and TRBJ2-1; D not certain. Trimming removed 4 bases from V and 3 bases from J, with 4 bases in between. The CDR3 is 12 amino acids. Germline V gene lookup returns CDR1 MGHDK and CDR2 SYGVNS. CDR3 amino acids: CASSGDYNEQFF. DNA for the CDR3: TGTGCCAGCAGTGGGGACTACAATGAGCAGTTCTTC. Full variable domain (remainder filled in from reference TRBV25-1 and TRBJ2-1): EADIYQTPRYLVIGTGKKITLECSQTMGHDKMYWYQQDPGMELHLIHYSYGVNSTEKGDLSSESTVSRIRTEHFPLTLESARPSHTSQYLCASSGDYNEQFFGPGTRLTVL.

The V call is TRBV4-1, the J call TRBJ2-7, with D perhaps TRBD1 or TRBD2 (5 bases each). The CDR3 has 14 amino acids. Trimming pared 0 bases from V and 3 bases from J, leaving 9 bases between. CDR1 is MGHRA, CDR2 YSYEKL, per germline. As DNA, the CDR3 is TGCGCCAGCAGCCAAGATCGGGACCACTACGAGCAGTACTTC. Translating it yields CASSQDRDHYEQYF.

CDR3 loop: CASSLQFTNSPLHF. CDR3 sequence (DNA): TGTGCCAGCAGTTTACAGTTCACGAATTCACCCCTCCACTTT. This chain uses TRBV28 with TRBJ1-6, with unresolved D. V was cut by 2 bases and J by 7 bases, with 9 bases left in between. The CDR3 is 14 residues long. Germline CDR1 is MDHEN and CDR2 is SYDVKM.

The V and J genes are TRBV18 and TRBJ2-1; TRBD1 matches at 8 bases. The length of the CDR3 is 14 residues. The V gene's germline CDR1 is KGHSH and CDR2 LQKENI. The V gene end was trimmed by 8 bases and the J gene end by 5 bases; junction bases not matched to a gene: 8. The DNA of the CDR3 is TGTGCCAGCAGCAGGGGGCCGGGAGACAATGAGCAGTTCTTC. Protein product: CASSRGPGDNEQFF. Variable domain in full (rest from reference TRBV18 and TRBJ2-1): NAGVMQNPRHLVRRRGQEARLRCSPMKGHSHVYWYRQLPEEGLKFMVYLQKENIIDESGMPKERFSAEFPKEGPSILRIQQVVRGDSAAYFCASSRGPGDNEQFFGPGTRLTVL.

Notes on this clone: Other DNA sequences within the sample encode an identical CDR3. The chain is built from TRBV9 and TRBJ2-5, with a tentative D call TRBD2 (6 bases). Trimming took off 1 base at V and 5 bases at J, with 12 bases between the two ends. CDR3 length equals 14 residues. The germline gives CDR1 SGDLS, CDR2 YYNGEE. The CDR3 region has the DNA TGTGCCAGCAGCGTAAGGCGGGATCGGGAGACCCAGTACTTC. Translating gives CASSVRRDRETQYF.

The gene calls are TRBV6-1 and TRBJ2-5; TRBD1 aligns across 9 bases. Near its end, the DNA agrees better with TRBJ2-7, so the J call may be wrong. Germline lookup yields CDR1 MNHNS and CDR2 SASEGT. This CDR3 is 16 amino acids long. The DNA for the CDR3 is TGTGCCAGCAGTGAAGTTCCGGGACAGGGTAACTACGAGCAGTACTTC. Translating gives CASSEVPGQGNYEQYF.

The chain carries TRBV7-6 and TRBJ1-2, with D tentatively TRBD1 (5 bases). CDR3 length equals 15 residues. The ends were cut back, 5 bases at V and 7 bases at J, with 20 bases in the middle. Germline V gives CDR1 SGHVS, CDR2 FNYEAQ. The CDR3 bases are TGTGCCAGCAGCGTTGGACACCCGTTTTTTTTTGGCTACACCTTC. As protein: CASSVGHPFFFGYTF. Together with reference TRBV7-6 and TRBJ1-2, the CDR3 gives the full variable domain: GAGVSQSPRYKVTKRGQDVALRCDPISGHVSLYWYRQALGQGPEFLTYFNYEAQQDKSGLPNDRFSAERPEGSISTLTIQRTEQRDSAMYRCASSVGHPFFFGYTFGSGTRLTVV.

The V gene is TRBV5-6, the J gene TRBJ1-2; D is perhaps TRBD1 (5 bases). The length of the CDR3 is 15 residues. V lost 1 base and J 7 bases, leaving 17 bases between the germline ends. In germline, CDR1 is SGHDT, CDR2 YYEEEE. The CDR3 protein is CASSLSRGVPRGYTF. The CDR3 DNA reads TGTGCCAGCAGCTTGAGTCGGGGGGTGCCCCGTGGCTACACCTTC.

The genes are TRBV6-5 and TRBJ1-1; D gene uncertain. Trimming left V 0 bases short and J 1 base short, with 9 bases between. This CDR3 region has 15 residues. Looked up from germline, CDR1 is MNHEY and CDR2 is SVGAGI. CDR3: CASSYSKEKNTEAFF. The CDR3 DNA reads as TGTGCCAGCAGTTACTCGAAGGAGAAGAACACTGAAGCTTTCTTT.

CDR3 sequence: CASSGAGGSFHEQYF. In nucleotides, the CDR3 is TGTGCCAGCAGCGGAGCGGGAGGCTCCTTTCACGAGCAGTACTTC. The chain joins TRBV9 to TRBJ2-7; 9 bases match TRBD2. The CDR3 has 15 amino acids. Trimming took 3 bases from V and 5 from J; bases not matched to a gene: 9. Germline-derived CDR1 and CDR2 are SGDLS and YYNGEE.

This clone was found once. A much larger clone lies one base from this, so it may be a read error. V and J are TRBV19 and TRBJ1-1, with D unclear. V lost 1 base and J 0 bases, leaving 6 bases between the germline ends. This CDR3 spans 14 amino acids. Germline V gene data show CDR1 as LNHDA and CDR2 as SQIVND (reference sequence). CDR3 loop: CASSIGRVNTEAFF. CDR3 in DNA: TGTGCCAGTAGTATAGGGAGAGTGAACACTGAAGCTTTCTTT.

The CDR3 DNA follows: TGTGCCAGCAGCCCCCGGACTGATGCCTACGAGCAGTACTTC. Amino acid sequence: CASSPRTDAYEQYF. V is TRBV9 and J is TRBJ2-7; D might be TRBD2 (5 bases). CDR3 length equals 14 residues. Germline values: CDR1 SGDLS, CDR2 YYNGEE. Trimming pared 4 bases from V and 2 bases from J, leaving 13 bases between.

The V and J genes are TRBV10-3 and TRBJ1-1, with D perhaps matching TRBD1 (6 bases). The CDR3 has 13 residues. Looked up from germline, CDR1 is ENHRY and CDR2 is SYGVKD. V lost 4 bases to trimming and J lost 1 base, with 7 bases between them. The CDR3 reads CAISAGENTEAFF. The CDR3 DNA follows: TGTGCCATCAGTGCAGGGGAGAACACTGAAGCTTTCTTT.

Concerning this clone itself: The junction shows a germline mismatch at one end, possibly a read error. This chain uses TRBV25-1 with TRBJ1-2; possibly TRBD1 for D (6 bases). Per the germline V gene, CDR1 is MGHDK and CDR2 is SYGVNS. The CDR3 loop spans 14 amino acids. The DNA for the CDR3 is TGTGCCTGCAGTACCTCCTGGGGGGCGGGGGGCTACACCTTC. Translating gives CACSTSWGAGGYTF.

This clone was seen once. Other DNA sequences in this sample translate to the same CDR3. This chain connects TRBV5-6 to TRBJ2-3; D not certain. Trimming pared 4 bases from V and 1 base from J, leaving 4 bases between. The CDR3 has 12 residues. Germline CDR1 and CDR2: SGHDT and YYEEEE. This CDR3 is CASSPGTDTQYF. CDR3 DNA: TGTGCCAGCAGCCCTGGCACAGATACGCAGTATTTT.